This TCR beta chain was profiled in a study of vaccination effects on CD4 cells after COVID-19. Repertoires were generated with immunoSEQ multiplex PCR, while TCRdb's copy carries only in-frame clones and drops some. Here the sample spans about 45,000 clones, roughly four fifths being singletons. This clone has just one count. Its antigen is not identified. The V gene lost 5 bases and the J gene lost 9 bases, with 14 bases spanning the gap. The germline gives CDR1 SGHTA, CDR2 FQGTGA. The CDR3 contains 13 residues. In the ViraFEST assay, antigen-specific CD4+ clonotypes were identified by expansion after peptide-pool stimulation. The culture ran for 10 days, and then CD4+ T cells were isolated. A PCR test confirmed that the person had SARS-CoV-2 infection between March and December 2020.

This clonotype was sampled from a human donor who had a prior SARS-CoV-2 infection. V is TRBV7-3 and J is TRBJ2-1; a weak D match, TRBD2 (5 bases). The source was CD4+ T cells from PBMCs cultured with a peptide pool, collected before COVID-19 vaccination. CDR3 sequence reads: CASSQYHGSEQFF. As DNA, the CDR3 is TGTGCCAGCAGCCAATACCATGGGAGTGAGCAGTTCTTC.